These 7 T cell receptor beta chains were all obtained from the same sample, sequenced in a study of blood T cell repertoires in COVID-19. Here immunoSEQ multiplex PCR was the method, and the copy in TCRdb shows in-frame clones only, minus some. The profile shows about 150,000 clones, 80% of them singletons. Sequenced sample: peripheral blood. Receptors originate from a man in his 60s with acute or convalescent COVID-19.

The CDR3 DNA reads as TGTGCCAGCTCACGGACAGGGTTGAACGAGCAGTACTTC. Protein product: CASSRTGLNEQYF. V and J are TRBV18 and TRBJ2-7; 8 bases line up with TRBD1. J lost 5 bases, V lost 4 bases, and 4 bases had no gene match. In germline, CDR1 is KGHSH, CDR2 LQKENI. The CDR3 has 13 residues.

This chain connects TRBV3-1 (or the pseudogene TRBV3-2) to TRBJ1-5, with D tentatively TRBD1 (6 bases). The CDR3 has 15 residues. Germline V gene data show CDR1 as LGHDT and CDR2 as YNNKEL (reference sequence). The germline V and J ends were trimmed by 0 bases and 1 base, with 7 bases remaining between them. The CDR3 protein is CASSQEGASNQPQHF. The CDR3 nucleotides read TGTGCCAGCAGCCAAGAGGGGGCGAGCAATCAGCCCCAGCATTTT.

This rearrangement joins TRBV5-4 to TRBJ2-2; D gene uncertain. Trimming took off 5 bases at V and 6 bases at J, with 5 bases between the two ends. The CDR3 runs 11 residues. CDR1 SGHNT and CDR2 YYREEE come from the germline V gene (reference sequence). The CDR3 spells CASSGPGELFF. CDR3 in DNA: TGTGCCAGCAGTGGCCCCGGGGAGCTGTTTTTT. Full variable domain (missing parts from reference TRBV5-4 and TRBJ2-2): ETGVTQSPTHLIKTRGQQVTLRCSSQSGHNTVSWYQQALGQGPQFIFQYYREEENGRGNFPPRFSGLQFPNYSSELNVNALELDDSALYLCASSGPGELFFGEGSRLTVL.

This clone appeared once. The chain combines TRBV29-1 with TRBJ1-1; no clear D. V lost 0 bases and J lost 3, with 8 bases in between. The CDR3 runs to 13 residues. Germline CDR1 reads SQVTM; CDR2 reads ANQGSEA. CDR3 protein: CSVEEQRDTEAFF. CDR3 nucleotides: TGCAGCGTTGAAGAACAGAGGGACACTGAAGCTTTCTTT.

This clone was found once. The rearrangement uses TRBV4-2 and TRBJ2-2; 7 nucleotides align to TRBD2. The CDR3 has 16 amino acids. The V gene's germline CDR1 is LGHNA and CDR2 YNFKEQ. J gave up 4 bases and V 4 bases, and 9 bases lay outside the gene matches. The CDR3 sequence: CASSRPSGGVTGELFF. CDR3 DNA sequence: TGTGCCAGCAGCCGGCCTTCGGGGGGAGTCACCGGGGAGCTGTTTTTT.

This chain links TRBV29-1 with TRBJ1-1; tentative D call: TRBD1 (6 bases). Between the trimmed V and J ends, which lost 7 bases and 7 bases, there was a span of 13 bases. The CDR3 extends over 11 amino acids. CDR1 SQVTM and CDR2 ANQGSEA come from the germline V gene. This CDR3 reads CSAYTGNEAFF. CDR3 DNA sequence: TGCAGCGCCTATACAGGGAATGAAGCTTTCTTT.

This clone was found a few times. The rearrangement links TRBV2 to TRBJ1-5; D not certain. CDR1 and CDR2 (germline): SNHLY, FYNNEI. The V and J ends lost 2 bases and 5 bases respectively, with 13 bases between them. The CDR3 extends over 15 amino acids. In DNA form, the CDR3 reads TGTGCCAGCAGTGAAACTTGGTTTTCCGATCAGCCCCAGCATTTT. Translating gives CASSETWFSDQPQHF.